The rows below give T cell receptor beta chains drawn from one sample of a study of cytomegalovirus exposure and HLA in healthy donors. The data were produced by immunoSEQ multiplex PCR, yet TCRdb's version contains in-frame clones alone and is incomplete. This sample yields fewer than 250,000 clones, of which 70% to 80% are seen a single time; 1.5% to 2% belongs to the top ten. Sequencing was carried out using PBMCs. Source of these receptors: a woman aged 45-59 years in good health and CMV-seronegative. Each CDR3 is given with its conserved first and last residue. The order of the fields is CDR3 length, D gene, V gene, clone size, J gene, CDR3 protein, CDR3 DNA. A D gene is named only where the DNA matches it firmly. Clone size, where shown, is once, few, many, or a class for clones that have expanded.

>14|.|TRBV7-2|.|TRBJ1-2
CASSLNSRGRGYTF
TGTGCCAGCAGCTTAAATAGCAGGGGTCGTGGCTACACCTTC
>13|.|TRBV29-1|.|TRBJ2-1
CSVELSGPNEQFF
TGCAGCGTTGAACTATCGGGTCCCAATGAGCAGTTCTTC
>15|TRBD2|TRBV29-1|.|TRBJ2-2
CSAWTGAGDVGELFF
TGCAGCGCCTGGACGGGAGCGGGGGATGTCGGGGAGCTGTTTTTT
>17|TRBD1|TRBV28|.|TRBJ2-6
CASRPGQGAPGANVLTF
TGTGCCAGCAGACCGGGACAGGGGGCGCCTGGGGCCAACGTCCTGACTTTC
>17|TRBD2|TRBV7-8|once|TRBJ2-5
CASSAPWRGRYQETQYF
TGTGCCAGCAGCGCCCCTTGGCGCGGGAGATACCAAGAGACCCAGTACTTC
>14|TRBD1|TRBV7-9|.|TRBJ1-5
CASSVGQGGQPQHF
TGTGCCAGCAGCGTGGGACAGGGAGGGCAGCCCCAGCATTTT
>15|TRBD2|TRBV15|.|TRBJ2-7
CATSSRASGVHEQYF
TGTGCCACCAGCAGTAGGGCTAGCGGGGTCCACGAGCAGTACTTC
>14|.|TRBV28|.|TRBJ1-1
CASAQGGSTTEAFF
TGTGCCAGCGCCCAAGGAGGGTCGACCACTGAAGCTTTCTTT
>18|.|TRBV14|.|TRBJ2-7
CASSRSSYGQGSSYEQYF
TGTGCCAGCAGCCGATCCTCTTATGGGCAGGGCAGCTCCTACGAGCAGTACTTC
>15|TRBD1|TRBV15|.|TRBJ1-1
CATSTLDRRDTEAFF
TGTGCCACCAGCACACTGGACAGGAGAGATACTGAAGCTTTCTTT
>17|.|TRBV15|few|TRBJ1-2
CATSRDPSLVAPYGYTF
TGTGCCACCAGCAGAGATCCTTCTCTGGTGGCCCCCTATGGCTACACCTTC
>13|TRBD1|TRBV6-6|.|TRBJ1-1
CASSAGTGAEAFF
TGTGCCAGCAGTGCCGGGACAGGGGCTGAAGCTTTCTTT
>14|.|TRBV5-8|.|TRBJ2-7
CASSLGRQGFEQYF
TGTGCCAGCAGCTTGGGGCGGCAGGGTTTCGAGCAGTACTTC
>13|.|TRBV30|.|TRBJ2-7
CAWSGGGQYEQYF
TGTGCCTGGAGTGGGGGGGGCCAATACGAGCAGTACTTC
>15|.|TRBV15|.|TRBJ1-2
CATSVGIPGVCGYTF
TGTGCCACCAGCGTAGGGATACCGGGGGTCTGTGGCTACACCTTC
>16|TRBD1|TRBV7-6|.|TRBJ1-1
CASSLYQRQGATEAFF
TGTGCCAGCAGCTTATACCAGAGACAGGGGGCCACTGAAGCTTTCTTT
>16|.|TRBV5-8|.|TRBJ1-2
CASCPQGAGGYYGYTF
TGTGCCAGCTGTCCACAGGGAGCAGGAGGATACTATGGCTACACCTTC
>12|.|TRBV28|.|TRBJ1-1
CASTPFTGEAFF
TGTGCCAGCACCCCATTCACCGGTGAAGCTTTCTTT
>15|.|TRBV28|.|TRBJ1-5
CATGPEKGYNQPQHF
TGTGCCACCGGGCCCGAGAAGGGGTACAATCAGCCCCAGCATTTT
>15|TRBD2|TRBV19|once|TRBJ2-3
CASSKTSGSTDTQYF
TGTGCCAGTAGTAAAACTAGCGGGAGCACAGATACGCAGTATTTT
>15|.|TRBV6-1|.|TRBJ1-2
CASSESLDSLYGYTF
TGTGCCAGCAGTGAAAGTCTCGACAGCCTTTATGGCTACACCTTC
>14|.|TRBV2|.|TRBJ2-3
CASSVVAQGDTQYF
TGTGCCAGCAGTGTTGTAGCTCAAGGAGATACGCAGTATTTT